This T cell receptor beta chain appears in the sequencing data of a study of shared clonotypes between healthy human individuals. TCRdb's table, derived via immunoSEQ multiplex PCR, lists solely in-frame clones and lacks some. The table records 600,000 or so clones, 95% of them present only once. The naive CD8 fraction comprised CD45RO-negative cells positively selected for CCR7 and excluded terminally differentiated effector memory CD45RA+ cells. Sequenced input: naive CD8+ T cells sorted from blood. This sequence originates from a woman younger than 45 in good health.

CDR3 residues: CASSSMGEGDGEKLFF. CDR3 coding DNA: TGTGCCAGCAGTTCAATGGGGGAAGGAGATGGTGAAAAACTGTTTTTT. The J gene is TRBJ1-4, the V gene TRBV28; maybe TRBD1 (5 bases). The V end was cut by 4 bases, the J end by 7 bases, with 19 bases between. Germline V CDR1 and CDR2: MDHEN, SYDVKM. The CDR3 covers 16 residues. The full variable domain, its missing parts supplied by reference TRBV28 and TRBJ1-4, is DVKVTQSSRYLVKRTGEKVFLECVQDMDHENMFWYRQDPGLGLRLIYFSYDVKMKEKGDIPEGYSVSREKKERFSLILESASTNQTSMYLCASSSMGEGDGEKLFFGSGTQLSVL.